The 12 T cell receptor beta chains reported below all come from one sample, sequenced in a study of T cell changes during pregnancy in multiple sclerosis. The table came from immunoSEQ multiplex PCR; TCRdb's copy has only in-frame clones and leaves some out. The data hold 40,000 or so clones, with around 90% observed a single time. Here the sequenced sample was CD4+ T cells from peripheral blood mononuclear cells, taken before pregnancy. These receptors were taken from a female donor with multiple sclerosis, enrolled in a pregnancy study.

The chain uses TRBV5-1 and TRBJ2-3, with D possibly matching TRBD1 (5 bases). The CDR3 contains 14 residues. The V end lost 4 bases, the J end lost 4 bases, and 13 bases lay between the germline ends. Looked up from germline, CDR1 is SGHRS and CDR2 is YFSETQ. The CDR3 loop reads CASSGAGSADTQYF. CDR3 bases: TGCGCCAGCAGCGGGGCAGGGTCGGCAGATACGCAGTATTTT.

The chain is built from TRBV5-1 and TRBJ2-2, with D uncertain. The CDR3 is 16 residues long. Germline CDR1 and CDR2: SGHRS and YFSETQ. Trimming took off 4 bases at V and 1 base at J, with 14 bases between the two ends. The CDR3 loop reads CASSPSPLGNTGELFF. The DNA for the CDR3 is TGCGCCAGCAGCCCATCCCCCCTAGGGAACACCGGGGAGCTGTTTTTT.

V gene TRBV9 combines with J gene TRBJ2-5; a weak D match, TRBD2 (5 bases). The CDR3 contains 16 residues. The V end was cut by 7 bases, the J end by 1 base, with 20 bases between. Germline V gene sequence: CDR1 SGDLS, CDR2 YYNGEE. In DNA form, the CDR3 reads TGTGCCAGCTCCGTAAGGGCGAGGGCAATCCAAGAGACCCAGTACTTC. Translating gives CASSVRARAIQETQYF.

By share, this clone ranks as medium-sized. The rearrangement uses TRBV30 and TRBJ1-3; D gene ambiguous. The CDR3 is made up of 13 amino acids. The V gene's germline CDR1 is GTSNPN and CDR2 SVGIG (reference sequence). Trimming left V 0 bases short and J 5 bases short, with 8 bases between. CDR3 region: CAWSVNGRNTIYF. The CDR3 DNA is TGTGCCTGGAGTGTAAACGGGAGAAACACCATATATTTT. Based on the CDR3 plus reference TRBV30 and TRBJ1-3, the full variable domain is SQTIHQWPATLVQPVGSPLSLECTVEGTSNPNLYWYRQAAGRGLQLLFYSVGIGQISSEVPQNLSASRPQDRQFILSSKKLLLSDSGFYLCAWSVNGRNTIYFGEGSWLTVV.

The V gene is TRBV15, the J gene TRBJ1-5; a weak D match, TRBD1 (5 bases). Germline values: CDR1 LNHNV, CDR2 YYDKDF (reference sequence). There are 16 residues in the CDR3. The V and J ends lost 0 bases and 6 bases respectively, with 15 bases between them. The CDR3 DNA reads as TGTGCCACCAGCAGAGATTGGGGGGATTCAGGTCAGCCCCAGCATTTT. Amino acid sequence: CATSRDWGDSGQPQHF.

This chain links TRBV5-6 with TRBJ2-7; a possible D gene is TRBD1 (5 bases). This CDR3 is 14 amino acids long. In germline, CDR1 is SGHDT, CDR2 YYEEEE. Trimming left V 4 bases short and J 3 bases short, with 14 bases between. CDR3 DNA sequence: TGTGCCAGCAGCCGAGGCGGACACTTCTACGAGCAGTACTTC. This encodes CASSRGGHFYEQYF.

V is TRBV15 and J is TRBJ1-1; a weak D match, TRBD1 (6 bases). Per the germline V gene, CDR1 is LNHNV and CDR2 is YYDKDF (reference sequence). Trimming left V 10 bases short and J 0 bases short, with 12 bases between. The CDR3 extends over 13 amino acids. CDR3 region: CAIGGQLNTEAFF. The CDR3 DNA reads as TGTGCCATTGGGGGCCAACTGAACACTGAAGCTTTCTTT.

J is TRBJ1-2 and V is TRBV5-1, with D possibly matching TRBD1 (6 bases). Looked up from germline, CDR1 is SGHRS and CDR2 is YFSETQ. Trimming left V 2 bases short and J 5 bases short, with 16 bases between. CDR3 length: 15 amino acids. CDR3 protein: CASSFKDTGNYGYTF. As DNA, the CDR3 is TGCGCCAGCAGCTTCAAGGACACAGGGAATTATGGCTACACCTTC.

This chain joins TRBV12-2 and TRBJ2-4; TRBD1, the table's D call, lacks a check against the DNA. TRBV12-2 is termed a pseudogene. This CDR3 has 15 residues. The CDR3 reads CASRLAAKAKNIQYF. The CDR3 nucleotides are TGTGCAAGTCGCTTAGCGGCCAAAGCCAAAAACATTCAGTACTTC.

The genes are TRBV19 and TRBJ2-7, with 8 bases aligning to TRBD1. This CDR3 comprises 14 residues. Germline V gene sequence: CDR1 LNHDA, CDR2 SQIVND (reference sequence). Trimming took 8 bases from V and 2 from J; bases not matched to a gene: 8. The CDR3 region is CASAETGATYEQYF. CDR3 DNA: TGTGCCAGTGCGGAGACAGGGGCAACCTACGAGCAGTACTTC.

The rearrangement joins TRBV5-3 to TRBJ2-3; no clear D. TRBV5-3 belongs to the ORF category, with a function that is uncertain. V was pared by 4 bases and J by 6 bases, with 9 bases between. This CDR3 has 12 residues. The CDR3 DNA sequence: TGTGCCAGAAGCCCGATGAGGGATACGCAGTATTTT. Amino acid sequence: CARSPMRDTQYF.

The chain links TRBV4-1 to TRBJ1-2; 9 bases are shared with TRBD1. Trimming took 3 bases from V and 5 from J; bases not matched to a gene: 4. CDR1 MGHRA and CDR2 YSYEKL come from the germline V gene. The CDR3 contains 14 residues. CDR3: CASSHIDRGYGYTF. The DNA of the CDR3 is TGCGCCAGCAGCCACATAGACAGGGGGTATGGCTACACCTTC.